The 28 T cell receptor beta chains given below trace back to one sample, sequenced in a study of monozygotic twins with inflammatory bowel disease. TCRdb re-analyzed the 5' RACE reads; it lists each CDR3 protein once, without DNA. Reported are about 350,000 distinct CDR3 sequences; the ten largest clones contain approximately 2%. The sample taken for sequencing was blood. The receptors derive from a human donor with ulcerative colitis or Crohn's disease, or a healthy co-twin of an affected twin (not recorded which).

This chain connects TRBV4-1 to TRBJ1-2; TCRdb's D call, TRBD1, is unchecked because there is no DNA. The CDR3 loop spans 16 amino acids. The germline gives CDR1 MGHRA, CDR2 YSYEKL. The CDR3 sequence: CASSQPGQGVIYGYTF.

V gene TRBV6-5 combines with J gene TRBJ1-6; TCRdb names TRBD1, which stays unverified in the absence of DNA. CDR1 MNHEY and CDR2 SVGAGI come from the germline V gene. CDR3 length: 17 residues. The CDR3 region is CASSYSLDSLNNSPLHF.

This rearrangement joins TRBV5-1 to TRBJ2-1. The CDR3 is 16 residues long. In germline, CDR1 is SGHRS, CDR2 YFSETQ. The CDR3 loop is CASRLYPTESYNEQFF. The full variable domain, with the rest looked up from reference TRBV5-1 and TRBJ2-1, is KAGVTQTPRYLIKTRGQQVTLSCSPISGHRSVSWYQQTPGQGLQFLFEYFSETQRNKGNFPGRFSGRQFSNSRSEMNVSTLELGDSALYLCASRLYPTESYNEQFFGPGTRLTVL.

V and J are TRBV20-1 and TRBJ2-3; TCRdb proposes TRBD2, but this gene call is untestable without DNA. The CDR3 sequence is 15 residues long. The germline V gene has CDR1 DFQATT and CDR2 SNEGSKA (reference sequence). This chain's CDR3 is CSARDPAGVTDTQYF.

V usage is TRBV6-1 and J usage is TRBJ2-1; no DNA is available, so the TRBD1 call from TCRdb remains unchecked. Germline V CDR1 and CDR2: MNHNS, SASEGT. This CDR3 has 12 amino acids. CDR3 loop: CASSRSGDREFF.

The rearrangement uses TRBV3-1 and TRBJ2-2; TCRdb's D call of TRBD1 is untestable without DNA. This CDR3 has 14 residues. Germline-derived CDR1 and CDR2 are LGHDT and YNNKEL (reference sequence). The CDR3 is CASSRPGTSGELFF.

The chain uses TRBV5-1 and TRBJ2-1; the TRBD2 assignment by TCRdb is unverifiable without DNA. The CDR3 extends over 16 amino acids. CDR1 SGHRS and CDR2 YFSETQ come from the germline V gene. CDR3 sequence reads: CASSSSSGGTNNEQFF.

The V gene is TRBV7-2, the J gene TRBJ2-1; TCRdb reports TRBD2, a call that lacks DNA to check it against. The CDR3 consists of 13 residues. The germline V gene has CDR1 SGHTA and CDR2 FQGNSA. This CDR3 reads CASSVTSTAEQFF.

The chain recombines TRBV30 with TRBJ1-1. The CDR3 spans 13 residues. Germline loops: CDR1 GTSNPN, CDR2 SVGIG (reference sequence). The chain's CDR3 is CAWRAGRSAEAFF.

V gene TRBV12-3 or TRBV12-4 combines with J gene TRBJ2-4. The CDR3 extends over 12 amino acids. The CDR3 loop reads CASSAASNIQYF.

This chain links TRBV24-1 with TRBJ2-2; TCRdb's D call of TRBD1 is untestable without DNA. This CDR3 comprises 16 residues. From germline, CDR1 is KGHDR and CDR2 SFDVKD. CDR3 loop: CATSDPAQGFAGELFF.

The V gene is TRBV27, the J gene TRBJ2-7; TCRdb's D gene call, TRBD2, goes unchecked for lack of DNA. The CDR3 has 14 amino acids. Per the germline V gene, CDR1 is MNHEY and CDR2 is SMNVEV (reference sequence). This chain's CDR3 is CASRTSGRIEGTYF.

This chain links TRBV7-9 with TRBJ2-1; no DNA is available, so the TRBD2 call from TCRdb remains unchecked. The CDR3 extends over 15 amino acids. Germline CDR1 and CDR2: SEHNR and FQNEAQ (reference sequence). The CDR3 protein is CASSPVQDGRYEQFF. Full variable domain (rest looked up from reference TRBV7-9 and TRBJ2-1): DTGVSQNPRHKITKRGQNVTFRCDPISEHNRLYWYRQTLGQGPEFLTYFQNEAQLEKSRLLSDRFSAERPKGSFSTLEIQRTEQGDSAMYLCASSPVQDGRYEQFFGPGTRLTVL.

The chain is built from TRBV19 and TRBJ2-1; the D call of TRBD2 rests on TCRdb alone, since no DNA is present to check it. The CDR3 has 13 amino acids. Germline assignment: CDR1 LNHDA and CDR2 SQIVND (reference sequence). The CDR3 spells CASSMTGLIEQFF.

The chain uses TRBV6-5 and TRBJ2-1; TCRdb outputs TRBD1, but without DNA this stays unchecked. This CDR3 region has 13 residues. Germline V gene sequence: CDR1 MNHEY, CDR2 SVGAGI. CDR3 region: CASSYAGGLEQFF.

The chain carries TRBV10-1 and TRBJ1-5. The germline CDR1 and CDR2 sequences are WNHNN and SYGVQD (reference sequence). This CDR3 region has 13 residues. CDR3 in amino acids: CASSENSNQPQHF.

The CDR3 reads CAWSGRVAEKLFF. The rearrangement uses TRBV30 and TRBJ1-4; TCRdb gives TRBD1 as the D gene, but with no DNA this cannot be confirmed. Per the germline V gene, CDR1 is GTSNPN and CDR2 is SVGIG (reference sequence). The CDR3 consists of 13 residues.

The chain carries TRBV18 and TRBJ2-4; without DNA, the TCRdb call of TRBD1 cannot be checked. CDR3 size: 13 residues. The germline gives CDR1 KGHSH, CDR2 LQKENI. Here the CDR3 reads CASSPVRENIQYF.

The chain joins TRBV7-2 to TRBJ2-5. CDR1 and CDR2 (germline): SGHTA, FQGNSA. The CDR3 has 12 amino acids. The CDR3: CASSTWYLTQYF.

This chain uses TRBV20-1 with TRBJ2-7; TCRdb's D call, TRBD1, is unchecked because there is no DNA. The CDR3 totals 14 residues. Germline V gene sequence: CDR1 DFQATT, CDR2 SNEGSKA (reference sequence). This chain's CDR3 is CSAAGQGATYEQYF.

The chain is built from TRBV20-1 and TRBJ2-2. Germline-derived CDR1 and CDR2 are DFQATT and SNEGSKA (reference sequence). The CDR3 loop spans 15 amino acids. The CDR3 sequence: CSARDLRTNTGELFF.

V is TRBV4-1 and J is TRBJ2-5; no DNA is available, so the TRBD1 call from TCRdb remains unchecked. Germline assignment: CDR1 MGHRA and CDR2 YSYEKL. CDR3 length: 16 residues. The CDR3 is CASSRMEWGRGETQYF.

The chain uses TRBV6-1 and TRBJ2-4. This CDR3 has 11 amino acids. Germline assignment: CDR1 MNHNS and CDR2 SASEGT. The CDR3: CASSELNIQYF.

The chain uses TRBV28 and TRBJ1-3; TCRdb names TRBD1, which stays unverified in the absence of DNA. The CDR3 spans 15 residues. Per germline, CDR1 MDHEN and CDR2 SYDVKM. The CDR3 sequence is CASRDHTGSGNTIYF.

This rearrangement joins TRBV5-1 to TRBJ1-2. This CDR3 has 17 residues. Germline CDR1 is SGHRS and CDR2 is YFSETQ. The chain's CDR3 is CASSLYGNRSGGYGYTF.

The genes are TRBV5-6 and TRBJ2-1; as DNA is missing, the TRBD2 call by TCRdb cannot be tested. Germline values: CDR1 SGHDT, CDR2 YYEEEE. The CDR3 runs 16 residues. CDR3 region: CASSATLAPFYNEQFF.

The rearrangement links TRBV20-1 to TRBJ1-1; TCRdb reports TRBD1, a call that lacks DNA to check it against. Germline V CDR1 and CDR2: DFQATT, SNEGSKA (reference sequence). The CDR3 loop spans 12 amino acids. This chain's CDR3 is CSAMPRGTEAFF.

V and J are TRBV20-1 and TRBJ1-1. This CDR3 spans 12 amino acids. Germline values: CDR1 DFQATT, CDR2 SNEGSKA (reference sequence). The CDR3 loop is CSATGVTTEAFF.